The rows below give T cell receptor beta chains drawn from one sample of a study of siplizumab effects on memory and regulatory T cells. Profiled with immunoSEQ multiplex PCR; TCRdb holds only in-frame clones, not every one. Among 85,000 to 90,000 clones, 90% were seen once, and the ten largest hold roughly 15%. The sequencing input was CD4+ T cells sorted from blood. The receptors originated from a human donor in good health. CDR3s include the opening cysteine and the closing phenylalanine or tryptophan. Fields, in order: clone size, V gene, CDR3 length, J gene, D gene, CDR3 DNA, CDR3 protein. A D gene is named only where the DNA matches it firmly. Some rows have no size entry. The others give once, few or many, or a class for an expanded clone.

.	TRBV27	16	TRBJ1-3	.	TGTGCCAGCAGTCCTCCGGGTCCCGTTCTTGGAAACACCATATATTTT	CASSPPGPVLGNTIYF
.	TRBV4-1	15	TRBJ2-5	TRBD1	TGCGCCAGCAGCCAAGGGGACAGGGATCAAGAGACCCAGTACTTC	CASSQGDRDQETQYF
once	TRBV19	15	TRBJ1-5	.	TGTGCCAGTAGTATGACCCAGAACAGCAATCAGCCCCAGCATTTT	CASSMTQNSNQPQHF
.	TRBV28	15	TRBJ2-5	.	TGTGCCAGCACCCCCCTCTCGGGGGCCCAAGAGACCCAGTACTTC	CASTPLSGAQETQYF
.	TRBV6-6	16	TRBJ2-1	TRBD2	TGTGCCAGCAGTTACTCTGGGGCGGGAGGATACAATGAGCAGTTCTTC	CASSYSGAGGYNEQFF
.	TRBV5-1	18	TRBJ2-6	TRBD1	TGCGCCAGCAGCATAGGACAGGGGATCACCTCTGGGGCCAACGTCCTGACTTTC	CASSIGQGITSGANVLTF
.	TRBV11-3	15	TRBJ2-7	.	TGTGCCAGCAGCCGGGGGCGGAGGGTAGGCTACGAGCAGTACTTC	CASSRGRRVGYEQYF
.	TRBV7-9	13	TRBJ2-1	TRBD2	TGTGCCAGCAGCCGCGGGAGTTACAATGAGCAGTTCTTC	CASSRGSYNEQFF
once	TRBV18	15	TRBJ2-7	TRBD2	TGTGCCAGCTCGCTATCAAGCGGGGTGCAAGGAGAGCAGTACTTC	CASSLSSGVQGEQYF
.	TRBV27	18	TRBJ2-1	TRBD1	TGTGCCAGCAGCCTTTATGTACAGGGGCGGTTCTCCTACAATGAGCAGTTCTTC	CASSLYVQGRFSYNEQFF
.	TRBV4-2	14	TRBJ2-7	.	TGTGCCAGCAGCCCCAGCGGACCCAACGAGCGGCAGTACTTC	CASSPSGPNERQYF
.	TRBV5-1	13	TRBJ1-2	.	TGCGCCAGCACCCCAGGGACGGACTATGGCTACACCTTC	CASTPGTDYGYTF
.	TRBV7-9	13	TRBJ1-2	.	TGTGCCACCGACCCGACCGCCGGGGACGGCTACACCTTC	CATDPTAGDGYTF
.	TRBV11-2	11	TRBJ2-1	.	TGTGCCAGCAGCATCCGACAGATAGCGTTCTTC	CASSIRQIAFF
.	TRBV5-1	16	TRBJ2-5	.	TGCGCCACCATAGGGATGCAGACAGCTAGCCAAGAGACCCAGTACTTC	CATIGMQTASQETQYF
.	TRBV4-1	15	TRBJ1-1	.	TGCGCCAGCAGCCAATGGCCACCCCGGAACACTGAAGCTTTCTTT	CASSQWPPRNTEAFF
once	TRBV18	15	TRBJ2-1	TRBD1	TGTGCCAGCTCATCAGCCGGGACAGGTTACAATGAGCAGTTCTTC	CASSSAGTGYNEQFF
.	TRBV5-1	14	TRBJ1-1	.	TGCGCCAGCAGCTTAGGGACCCGGAACACTGAAGCTTTCTTT	CASSLGTRNTEAFF
.	TRBV6-1	14	TRBJ2-3	.	TGTGCCAGCAGTGAGGACAGAACCACAGATACGCAGTATTTT	CASSEDRTTDTQYF
.	TRBV5-1	15	TRBJ2-1	TRBD2	TGCGCCAGCAGTAACAGCGGGAGTACGTACAATGAGCAGTTCTTC	CASSNSGSTYNEQFF
.	TRBV18	15	TRBJ2-7	.	TGTGCCAGCTCACCTTATACGAGGGGGTCCTACGAGCAGTACTTC	CASSPYTRGSYEQYF
.	TRBV9	14	TRBJ2-2	.	TGTGCCAGCAGCGTAGTTCCGGGGCCCGGGGAGCTGTTTTTT	CASSVVPGPGELFF
.	TRBV27	18	TRBJ2-1	TRBD2	TGTGCCAGCAGTCCCCCCGTTAGGGTAGCGGGAGGTATTGATGAGCAGTTCTTC	CASSPPVRVAGGIDEQFF
.	TRBV5-1	15	TRBJ2-1	TRBD2	TGCGCCAGCAGCACAGGGACTAGCGGAAACAATGAGCAGTTCTTC	CASSTGTSGNNEQFF
.	TRBV5-1	15	TRBJ2-3	.	TGCGCCAGCACCCAAAGTCCGATATACACAGATACGCAGTATTTT	CASTQSPIYTDTQYF
.	TRBV7-9	15	TRBJ1-4	.	TGTGCCAGCATCCTGGGGCAGGGCACTAATGAAAAACTGTTTTTT	CASILGQGTNEKLFF
.	TRBV2	14	TRBJ1-2	TRBD1	TGTGCCAGAACACGGACAGGGGTGGTAAAGGGCTACACCTTC	CARTRTGVVKGYTF
.	TRBV6-1	14	TRBJ2-7	TRBD2	TGTGCCAGCAATCCTAGCGGGGGTACGGGAGAGCAGTACTTC	CASNPSGGTGEQYF
.	TRBV25-1	13	TRBJ2-7	.	TGTGCCAGCAGTGCAGGGGCCTCCTACGAGCAGTACTTC	CASSAGASYEQYF
.	TRBV6-6	14	TRBJ1-2	TRBD1	TGTGCCAGCAGTTACTCGGGACAGGGGAATGGCTACACCTTC	CASSYSGQGNGYTF
once	TRBV14	15	TRBJ2-7	TRBD1	TGTGCCAGCAGCCAGGGTAACAGGGGGACGTACGAGCAGTACTTC	CASSQGNRGTYEQYF
once	TRBV19	14	TRBJ2-5	TRBD1	TGTGCCAGTAGTTCGCAGGGGGCCCGGGAGACCCAGTACTTC	CASSSQGARETQYF
.	TRBV6-5	14	TRBJ1-2	.	TGTGCCAGCAGTCACTCGGGGCGCCCTTATGGCTACACCTTC	CASSHSGRPYGYTF
.	TRBV5-1	18	TRBJ2-3	TRBD2	TGCGCCAGCAGCAAGGGACTAGCGGGAGGAACTAGCACAGATACGCAGTATTTT	CASSKGLAGGTSTDTQYF
.	TRBV30	13	TRBJ2-5	TRBD2	TGTGCCTGGAGTGTAGCGGGAGACGAGACCCAGTACTTC	CAWSVAGDETQYF
.	TRBV6-6	14	TRBJ1-6	.	TGTGCCAGCAGAACCACAGGGATATCGTCACCCCTCCACTTT	CASRTTGISSPLHF
.	TRBV10-3	15	TRBJ1-1	.	TGTGCCATCAGTGAGTCGGGCGACAGGTACACTGAAGCTTTCTTT	CAISESGDRYTEAFF
.	TRBV4-1	14	TRBJ2-5	.	TGCGCCAGCAGCTGGGGACGGAACCAAGAGACCCAGTACTTC	CASSWGRNQETQYF
.	TRBV28	11	TRBJ1-1	.	TGTGCCAGCAGCCGGAACACTGAAGCTTTCTTT	CASSRNTEAFF
.	TRBV6-5	15	TRBJ2-3	TRBD2	TGTGCCAGCAGTTCCTCGGGGAGGGCCAAAGATACGCAGTATTTT	CASSSSGRAKDTQYF
.	TRBV7-9	15	TRBJ2-7	TRBD2	TGTGCCAGCAGCTTAGCACTAGCGGATTCCTACGAGCAGTACTTC	CASSLALADSYEQYF
once	TRBV21-1	16	TRBJ2-7	.	TGTGCCAGCAGCAAAAGCGGGACAGGGCACTCCTACGAGCAGTACTTC	CASSKSGTGHSYEQYF
.	TRBV14	18	TRBJ2-7	.	TGTGCCAGCAGCCAAGCACGGTGGATCGCGGGTAATTCCTACGAGCAGTACTTC	CASSQARWIAGNSYEQYF
.	TRBV20-1	11	TRBJ2-3	.	TGCAGTGCCGAACTCACAGATACGCAGTATTTT	CSAELTDTQYF
.	TRBV29-1	13	TRBJ1-5	.	TGCAGCGTCCGACAGGACAGCAATCAGCCCCAGCATTTT	CSVRQDSNQPQHF
.	TRBV6-4	11	TRBJ2-3	.	TGTGCCAGCGAGTCCTCAGATACGCAGTATTTT	CASESSDTQYF
once	TRBV11-2	14	TRBJ2-5	.	TGTGCCAGCAGCCAGATAAATTCGATCGAGACCCAGTACTTC	CASSQINSIETQYF
once	TRBV10-3	16	TRBJ2-5	TRBD2	TGTGCCATCAGTCGAGCGGATAGCGGGAGAAAGGAGACCCAGTACTTC	CAISRADSGRKETQYF
.	TRBV15	14	TRBJ2-7	.	TGTGCCACCAGCAGAGATCCGAGTTTTTCCGAGCAGTACTTC	CATSRDPSFSEQYF